This is a list of T cell receptor beta chains from one sample in a study of blood T cell repertoires in COVID-19. Assay used: immunoSEQ multiplex PCR; TCRdb lists only in-frame clones, some missing. The sample includes around 300,000 clones, 89% seen only once; the top ten take 0.94%. Sequencing used peripheral blood. These receptors originate from a woman in her thirties or forties who had recovered from COVID-19. Each CDR3 is given with its conserved first and last residue. Each record gives: J gene, D gene, CDR3 length, V gene, clone size, CDR3 protein, CDR3 DNA. The D gene is left open where the match is weak. Size values are once, few and many counts, or a class for expanded clones, and some rows have none.

j_gene: TRBJ2-3
d_gene: TRBD2
len: 16
v_gene: TRBV7-2
abundance: once
CDR3aa: CASSLFGRESTDTQYF
CDR3nt: TGTGCCAGCAGCTTATTTGGGCGGGAGAGCACAGATACGCAGTATTTT

j_gene: TRBJ2-1
d_gene: NA
len: 14
v_gene: TRBV10-3
abundance: NA
CDR3aa: CAVSLAESYNEQFF
CDR3nt: TGTGCCGTCTCGTTAGCGGAAAGTTACAATGAGCAGTTCTTC

j_gene: TRBJ2-5
d_gene: TRBD2
len: 15
v_gene: TRBV28
abundance: NA
CDR3aa: CASLATSGGWETQYF
CDR3nt: TGTGCCAGCCTTGCGACTAGCGGAGGGTGGGAGACCCAGTACTTC

j_gene: TRBJ2-2
d_gene: NA
len: 13
v_gene: TRBV10-1
abundance: few
CDR3aa: CASSPKNTGELFF
CDR3nt: TGCGCCAGCAGCCCCAAAAACACCGGGGAGCTGTTTTTT

j_gene: TRBJ1-2
d_gene: TRBD1
len: 14
v_gene: TRBV5-4
abundance: NA
CDR3aa: CASSQPGQVGGYTF
CDR3nt: TGTGCCAGCAGCCAGCCGGGACAGGTAGGAGGCTACACCTTC

j_gene: TRBJ2-1
d_gene: TRBD1
len: 15
v_gene: TRBV19
abundance: NA
CDR3aa: CASSTGQGAFTEQFF
CDR3nt: TGTGCCAGTAGTACCGGACAGGGGGCGTTCACTGAGCAGTTCTTC

j_gene: TRBJ1-5
d_gene: NA
len: 17
v_gene: TRBV19
abundance: NA
CDR3aa: CASSMFLAGYDNQPQHF
CDR3nt: TGTGCCAGTAGTATGTTTTTAGCAGGGTACGACAATCAGCCCCAGCATTTT

j_gene: TRBJ2-3
d_gene: TRBD2
len: 20
v_gene: TRBV24-1
abundance: NA
CDR3aa: CATSDPTQPALAGVPDTQYF
CDR3nt: TGTGCCACCAGTGACCCGACCCAGCCCGCCCTAGCGGGAGTTCCAGATACGCAGTATTTT

j_gene: TRBJ2-7
d_gene: TRBD1
len: 18
v_gene: TRBV4-1
abundance: NA
CDR3aa: CASSQTIPTGTESYEQYF
CDR3nt: TGCGCCAGCAGCCAAACGATACCGACCGGGACAGAGTCCTACGAGCAGTACTTC

j_gene: TRBJ1-1
d_gene: NA
len: 14
v_gene: TRBV5-1
abundance: NA
CDR3aa: CASSPRAANTEAFF
CDR3nt: TGCGCCAGCAGCCCGCGGGCCGCGAACACTGAAGCTTTCTTT

j_gene: TRBJ1-1
d_gene: NA
len: 15
v_gene: TRBV6-6
abundance: NA
CDR3aa: CASTSSRGRNTEAFF
CDR3nt: TGTGCCAGCACCAGTAGCAGGGGAAGGAACACTGAAGCTTTCTTT

j_gene: TRBJ2-7
d_gene: NA
len: 12
v_gene: TRBV9
abundance: NA
CDR3aa: CASSPGGYEQYF
CDR3nt: TGTGCCAGCAGCCCAGGAGGCTACGAGCAGTACTTC

j_gene: TRBJ2-5
d_gene: NA
len: 15
v_gene: TRBV7-9
abundance: NA
CDR3aa: CASSLEGGVQETQYF
CDR3nt: TGTGCCAGCAGCCTGGAAGGGGGAGTCCAAGAGACCCAGTACTTC

j_gene: TRBJ2-3
d_gene: NA
len: 14
v_gene: TRBV6-5
abundance: NA
CDR3aa: CASSYRQGTDTQYF
CDR3nt: TGTGCCAGCAGTTACAGACAGGGCACAGATACGCAGTATTTT

j_gene: TRBJ2-1
d_gene: TRBD1
len: 13
v_gene: TRBV12-3/TRBV12-4
abundance: NA
CDR3aa: CASSRDRHNEQFF
CDR3nt: TGTGCCAGCAGTCGGGACAGGCACAATGAGCAGTTCTTC

j_gene: TRBJ2-7
d_gene: TRBD1
len: 15
v_gene: TRBV5-1
abundance: few
CDR3aa: CASRLGQGPSYEQYF
CDR3nt: TGCGCCAGCAGGTTGGGACAGGGGCCCTCCTACGAGCAGTACTTC

j_gene: TRBJ2-6
d_gene: TRBD1
len: 19
v_gene: TRBV5-1
abundance: NA
CDR3aa: CASSLRGTGYGAGANVLTF
CDR3nt: TGCGCCAGCAGCTTGAGGGGGACAGGGTATGGGGCTGGGGCCAACGTCCTGACTTTC

j_gene: TRBJ2-7
d_gene: TRBD2
len: 16
v_gene: TRBV3-1/TRBV3-2
abundance: NA
CDR3aa: CASSQSLLAGAYEQYF
CDR3nt: TGTGCCAGCAGCCAATCTCTTCTAGCGGGAGCCTACGAGCAGTACTTC

j_gene: TRBJ2-7
d_gene: TRBD2
len: 14
v_gene: TRBV5-5
abundance: NA
CDR3aa: CASSPTAGDGEQYF
CDR3nt: TGTGCCAGCAGCCCGACAGCGGGAGACGGGGAGCAGTACTTC

j_gene: TRBJ2-5
d_gene: NA
len: 11
v_gene: TRBV20-1
abundance: NA
CDR3aa: CSARGRETQYF
CDR3nt: TGCAGTGCCAGAGGGAGAGAGACCCAGTACTTC

j_gene: TRBJ1-1
d_gene: NA
len: 11
v_gene: TRBV11-3
abundance: NA
CDR3aa: CASAESSEAFF
CDR3nt: TGTGCCAGCGCCGAAAGTAGTGAAGCTTTCTTT

j_gene: TRBJ2-3
d_gene: NA
len: 12
v_gene: TRBV27
abundance: NA
CDR3aa: CASSSPRDTQYF
CDR3nt: TGTGCCAGCAGTTCCCCCCGGGATACGCAGTATTTT

j_gene: TRBJ1-1
d_gene: TRBD1
len: 15
v_gene: TRBV7-2
abundance: NA
CDR3aa: CASSLAGTGNTEAFF
CDR3nt: TGTGCCAGCAGCTTAGCCGGGACAGGGAACACTGAAGCTTTCTTT

j_gene: TRBJ2-2
d_gene: NA
len: 11
v_gene: TRBV7-8
abundance: NA
CDR3aa: CASTTGGELFF
CDR3nt: TGTGCCAGCACCACGGGCGGGGAGCTGTTTTTT

j_gene: TRBJ2-7
d_gene: NA
len: 15
v_gene: TRBV11-2
abundance: NA
CDR3aa: CASSLALEFHDEQYF
CDR3nt: TGTGCCAGCAGCCTCGCGCTTGAGTTTCACGACGAGCAGTACTTC

j_gene: TRBJ2-1
d_gene: TRBD1
len: 15
v_gene: TRBV28
abundance: NA
CDR3aa: CASSPGQGNFDEQFF
CDR3nt: TGTGCCAGCAGCCCGGGACAGGGGAATTTCGATGAGCAGTTCTTC

j_gene: TRBJ1-2
d_gene: TRBD1
len: 15
v_gene: TRBV2
abundance: once
CDR3aa: CASSEPDRPPRGYTF
CDR3nt: TGTGCCAGCAGTGAGCCGGACAGGCCGCCACGGGGCTACACCTTC

j_gene: TRBJ1-5
d_gene: TRBD1
len: 16
v_gene: TRBV19
abundance: NA
CDR3aa: CASSTRDRATDQPQHF
CDR3nt: TGTGCCAGTAGTACTCGGGACAGGGCAACGGATCAGCCCCAGCATTTT

j_gene: TRBJ1-6
d_gene: NA
len: 16
v_gene: TRBV5-1
abundance: NA
CDR3aa: CASSPDGYSYNSPLHF
CDR3nt: TGCGCCAGCAGCCCAGACGGGTACTCCTATAATTCACCCCTCCACTTT

j_gene: TRBJ2-7
d_gene: NA
len: 16
v_gene: TRBV4-1
abundance: NA
CDR3aa: CASSQAGPGTAYEQYF
CDR3nt: TGCGCCAGCAGCCAAGCTGGCCCCGGGACTGCCTACGAGCAGTACTTC

j_gene: TRBJ2-5
d_gene: TRBD2
len: 17
v_gene: TRBV3-1/TRBV3-2
abundance: NA
CDR3aa: CASSQRGGGLAGETQYF
CDR3nt: TGTGCCAGCAGCCAGAGGGGGGGAGGGCTAGCGGGAGAGACCCAGTACTTC

j_gene: TRBJ1-3
d_gene: NA
len: 16
v_gene: TRBV19
abundance: NA
CDR3aa: CASSLEHAPAGNTIYF
CDR3nt: TGTGCCAGTAGTTTAGAACATGCACCCGCTGGAAACACCATATATTTT

j_gene: TRBJ1-4
d_gene: TRBD1
len: 13
v_gene: TRBV6-5
abundance: once
CDR3aa: CASSYGDREKLFF
CDR3nt: TGTGCCAGCAGTTACGGGGACAGAGAAAAACTGTTTTTT

j_gene: TRBJ2-7
d_gene: TRBD1
len: 16
v_gene: TRBV13
abundance: NA
CDR3aa: CASSSLIDRAGDEQYF
CDR3nt: TGTGCCAGCAGCTCTCTAATTGACAGGGCAGGGGACGAGCAGTACTTC

j_gene: TRBJ2-5
d_gene: NA
len: 15
v_gene: TRBV5-1
abundance: NA
CDR3aa: CASSLGLAGQETQYF
CDR3nt: TGCGCCAGCAGCTTGGGACTTGCAGGGCAAGAGACCCAGTACTTC

j_gene: TRBJ2-7
d_gene: NA
len: 14
v_gene: TRBV27
abundance: few
CDR3aa: CASSFSRQGGEQYF
CDR3nt: TGTGCCAGCAGTTTTTCCCGACAGGGAGGCGAGCAGTACTTC

j_gene: TRBJ2-7
d_gene: TRBD2
len: 15
v_gene: TRBV5-1
abundance: NA
CDR3aa: CASSWGTSGSYEQYF
CDR3nt: TGCGCCAGCAGCTGGGGGACTAGCGGCTCCTACGAGCAGTACTTC

j_gene: TRBJ2-1
d_gene: NA
len: 12
v_gene: TRBV6-5
abundance: NA
CDR3aa: CASRGGASEQFF
CDR3nt: TGTGCCAGCAGGGGGGGGGCTAGCGAGCAGTTCTTC

j_gene: TRBJ2-3
d_gene: NA
len: 14
v_gene: TRBV11-1
abundance: NA
CDR3aa: CASSPQGKADTQYF
CDR3nt: TGTGCCAGCAGCCCTCAGGGGAAAGCAGATACGCAGTATTTT

j_gene: TRBJ2-2
d_gene: TRBD2
len: 15
v_gene: TRBV15
abundance: NA
CDR3aa: CATADSGAGTGELFF
CDR3nt: TGTGCCACCGCCGATAGCGGGGCTGGCACCGGGGAGCTGTTTTTT

j_gene: TRBJ2-1
d_gene: TRBD1
len: 14
v_gene: TRBV10-1
abundance: NA
CDR3aa: CASREDRGRDEQFF
CDR3nt: TGCGCCAGCAGAGAGGACAGGGGCCGGGATGAGCAGTTCTTC

j_gene: TRBJ1-1
d_gene: TRBD1
len: 17
v_gene: TRBV7-9
abundance: NA
CDR3aa: CASSPSADRGPVPEAFF
CDR3nt: TGTGCCAGCAGCCCATCGGCGGACAGGGGGCCTGTCCCTGAAGCTTTCTTT

j_gene: TRBJ1-2
d_gene: NA
len: 15
v_gene: TRBV28
abundance: NA
CDR3aa: CASSLRLTTGYGYTF
CDR3nt: TGTGCCAGCAGTTTACGCTTAACCACGGGCTATGGCTACACCTTC

j_gene: TRBJ1-1
d_gene: TRBD1
len: 13
v_gene: TRBV2
abundance: NA
CDR3aa: CASSQQGTTEAFF
CDR3nt: TGTGCCAGCAGTCAACAGGGGACCACTGAAGCTTTCTTT

j_gene: TRBJ1-5
d_gene: NA
len: 13
v_gene: TRBV6-5
abundance: NA
CDR3aa: CASSYSPFQPQHF
CDR3nt: TGTGCCAGCAGTTACTCTCCGTTCCAGCCCCAGCATTTT

j_gene: TRBJ2-7
d_gene: NA
len: 16
v_gene: TRBV10-3
abundance: NA
CDR3aa: CAISEEGRTTFSGQYF
CDR3nt: TGTGCCATCAGTGAGGAGGGGAGGACCACCTTTTCGGGGCAGTACTTC

j_gene: TRBJ1-5
d_gene: NA
len: 16
v_gene: TRBV5-1
abundance: NA
CDR3aa: CASSPDGGHSNQPQHF
CDR3nt: TGCGCCAGCAGCCCGGACGGGGGGCACAGCAATCAGCCCCAGCATTTT

j_gene: TRBJ2-1
d_gene: NA
len: 13
v_gene: TRBV4-1
abundance: NA
CDR3aa: CASSQDRGIEQFF
CDR3nt: TGCGCCAGCAGCCAAGACAGGGGTATTGAGCAGTTCTTC

j_gene: TRBJ2-7
d_gene: NA
len: 15
v_gene: TRBV7-9
abundance: few
CDR3aa: CASSLNYGISYEQYF
CDR3nt: TGTGCCAGCAGCTTGAACTACGGCATTTCCTACGAGCAGTACTTC

j_gene: TRBJ1-4
d_gene: TRBD1
len: 16
v_gene: TRBV27
abundance: NA
CDR3aa: CASSLRGGHGNEKLFF
CDR3nt: TGTGCCAGCAGTTTGAGAGGGGGCCATGGTAATGAAAAACTGTTTTTT

j_gene: TRBJ2-2
d_gene: NA
len: 16
v_gene: TRBV5-5
abundance: NA
CDR3aa: CASTHHPPGNTGELFF
CDR3nt: TGTGCCAGCACCCACCATCCGCCAGGGAACACCGGGGAGCTGTTTTTT

j_gene: TRBJ1-2
d_gene: NA
len: 12
v_gene: TRBV27
abundance: NA
CDR3aa: CASRDAGGGYTF
CDR3nt: TGTGCCAGCAGGGATGCGGGAGGGGGCTACACCTTC

j_gene: TRBJ1-1
d_gene: NA
len: 12
v_gene: TRBV12-3/TRBV12-4
abundance: NA
CDR3aa: CASSFGVQGPFF
CDR3nt: TGTGCCAGCAGTTTCGGGGTACAGGGACCTTTCTTT

j_gene: TRBJ2-3
d_gene: NA
len: 15
v_gene: TRBV28
abundance: few
CDR3aa: CASSFYRAGADTQYF
CDR3nt: TGTGCCAGCAGTTTTTACAGGGCAGGCGCAGATACGCAGTATTTT

j_gene: TRBJ1-1
d_gene: NA
len: 12
v_gene: TRBV29-1
abundance: NA
CDR3aa: CSSRGSRTEAFF
CDR3nt: TGCAGCTCGAGGGGGTCACGGACTGAAGCTTTCTTT

j_gene: TRBJ2-5
d_gene: NA
len: 18
v_gene: TRBV30
abundance: NA
CDR3aa: CAWNSGSLSSWEKETQYF
CDR3nt: TGTGCCTGGAATTCGGGGAGCCTATCATCATGGGAAAAAGAGACCCAGTACTTC

j_gene: TRBJ2-3
d_gene: TRBD2
len: 15
v_gene: TRBV5-4
abundance: few
CDR3aa: CASSPLAGPTDTQYF
CDR3nt: TGTGCCAGCAGCCCCCTAGCGGGTCCCACAGATACGCAGTATTTT

j_gene: TRBJ1-1
d_gene: TRBD1
len: 13
v_gene: TRBV3-1/TRBV3-2
abundance: NA
CDR3aa: CASTSGQGGEAFF
CDR3nt: TGTGCCAGCACCTCGGGACAGGGGGGTGAAGCTTTCTTT

j_gene: TRBJ2-7
d_gene: TRBD1
len: 13
v_gene: TRBV29-1
abundance: NA
CDR3aa: CSVTTGNSYEQYF
CDR3nt: TGCAGCGTCACGACAGGGAACTCCTACGAGCAGTACTTC

j_gene: TRBJ2-7
d_gene: TRBD2
len: 18
v_gene: TRBV7-2
abundance: NA
CDR3aa: CASSLFNALAGVLDEQYF
CDR3nt: TGTGCCAGCAGCTTATTTAATGCACTAGCGGGAGTCCTTGACGAGCAGTACTTC